Included here is one TCR beta chain sequence, with context. The antigen remains unidentified. The sample comes from a study of CD8 T cells in ankylosing spondylitis. TCRdb itself ran the 5' RACE reads through MiXCR, one entry per CDR3 protein. The data hold approximately 150,000 distinct CDR3 sequences, with over 15% observed a single time. Overall study findings and caveats: The study looked at matched synovial fluid samples from ankylosing spondylitis patients. Disease-linked clones were reported to be significantly enriched there. Researchers report that disease-linked clones proved CD8+ and relatively rare in peripheral blood. Earlier authors reported some of these motif variants in reactive arthritis synovial fluid and blood. Eight highly homologous variants formed a TCR beta motif that appeared characteristic of ankylosing spondylitis blood.

Germline CDR1 and CDR2: MNHEY and SMNVEV (reference sequence). This CDR3 has 15 amino acids. With V trimmed by 4 bases and J by 5 bases, 7 bases remained unmatched. Sequencing was done on a sample of blood, either unsorted or a sorted T cell fraction (not recorded which). This TCR was recovered from a male donor with ankylosing spondylitis. The chain couples TRBV27 to TRBJ2-1; TRBD2 matches 8 bases. CDR3 in DNA: TGTGCCAGCAGTTCCGGGACTAGTGGCCACAATGAGCAGTTCTTC. This translates into CASSSGTSGHNEQFF.